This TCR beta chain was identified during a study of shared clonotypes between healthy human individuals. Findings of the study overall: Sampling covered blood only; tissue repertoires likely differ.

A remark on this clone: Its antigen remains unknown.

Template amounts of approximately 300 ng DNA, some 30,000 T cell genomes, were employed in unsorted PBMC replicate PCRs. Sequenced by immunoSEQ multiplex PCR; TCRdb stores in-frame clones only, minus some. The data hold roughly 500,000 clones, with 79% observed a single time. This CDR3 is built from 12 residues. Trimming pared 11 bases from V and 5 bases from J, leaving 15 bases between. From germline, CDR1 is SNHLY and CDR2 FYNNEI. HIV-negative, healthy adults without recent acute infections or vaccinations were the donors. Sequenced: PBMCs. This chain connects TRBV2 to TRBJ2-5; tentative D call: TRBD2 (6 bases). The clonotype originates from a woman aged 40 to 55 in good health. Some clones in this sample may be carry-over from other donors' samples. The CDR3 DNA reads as TGTGCCTCAAATCGGGGGTCCGAGACCCAGTACTTC. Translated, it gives CASNRGSETQYF.